This entry describes one T cell receptor (beta chain). The antigen is undetermined. The data are from a study of regulatory dendritic cells for organ transplantation. General study results and limits: The most alloreactive TCR clonotypes were found in resting memory CD8+ cells.

FACS sorted CD4+ or CD8+ T cells into CD45RA+ naive and CD45RO+ memory. This table comes from immunoSEQ multiplex PCR, and its TCRdb copy is limited to in-frame clones, with some not included. The sample lists tens of thousands of clones, roughly 84% occurring once. Trimming stripped 0 bases from V and 5 bases from J, with 10 bases between. CDR1 is MNHEY and CDR2 is SMNVEV in the germline V gene (reference sequence). The CDR3 loop spans 14 amino acids. This clonotype originated in a human donor in good health. V and J are TRBV27 and TRBJ2-5; no reliable D call. Sequences were obtained from naive CD8+ T cells from blood. Subset: CD45RA+ naive T cells. The CDR3: CASSLSPNWETQYF. The DNA for the CDR3 is TGTGCCAGCAGTTTATCTCCTAACTGGGAGACCCAGTACTTC.